The 2 T cell receptor beta chains given below trace back to one sample, sequenced in a study of human T cells and chemical hapten exposure. This sample's time point: patch test 2, 6 weeks after DPC sensitization. Noted treatment: therapeutic diphenylcyclopropenone sensitization with weekly scalp DPC. TCRdb itself ran the RACE reads through MiXCR, one entry per CDR3 protein. The profile shows more than 75,000 distinct CDR3 sequences, 7.5% to 10% of them singletons. The material was whole blood, obtained in connection with sensitization to the hapten diphenylcyclopropenone (DPC). These receptors all stem from a woman aged 40 to 55 with alopecia areata. Some clones in this sample may be carry-over from other donors' samples.

J is TRBJ1-2 and V is TRBV15; D not resolved. The CDR3 runs to 16 residues. CDR1 LNHNV and CDR2 YYDKDF come from the germline V gene (reference sequence). V was cut by 0 bases and J by 5 bases, with 16 bases left in between. The CDR3 coding sequence is TGTGCCACCAGCAGAGATTATACGGGTGGGGAGTATGGCTACACCTTC. Encoded protein: CATSRDYTGGEYGYTF.

In this sample, this clonotype turned up a few times. This chain uses TRBV6-5 with TRBJ1-5; D is perhaps TRBD1 (5 bases). This CDR3 spans 17 amino acids. The V end lost 0 bases, the J end lost 6 bases, and 18 bases lay between the germline ends. Germline loops: CDR1 MNHEY, CDR2 SVGAGI. The CDR3 reads CASSYSMVDPGGQPQHF. CDR3 nucleotide sequence: TGTGCCAGCAGTTACTCGATGGTCGACCCGGGGGGTCAGCCCCAGCATTTT.